This T cell receptor (beta chain) stems from a study of T cell responses to AZD1222 COVID-19 vaccine. As regards this clone: Its matching antigen is unknown.

Generated by immunoSEQ multiplex PCR, the TCRdb table keeps only in-frame clones and is missing some. The table lists 130,000 to 150,000 clones, 75% to 95% of them singletons. Study-wide findings and caveats: Without day 14 samples, only post-peak T cell repertoires were studied. Only 5 or 6 people who got AZD1222 tested seropositive at baseline.

This receptor was identified in an adult in good health. The specimen was peripheral blood, collected on day 0 of MenACWY control vaccination.

CDR3 coding DNA: TGCGCCAGCTTCGATCCTGGACAGGGGGACTATGGCTACACCTTC. Residues: CASFDPGQGDYGYTF. V gene TRBV10-2 combines with J gene TRBJ1-2, with TRBD1 matching 10 bases. Germline-derived CDR1 and CDR2 are WSHSY and SAAADI. V was clipped by 8 bases and J by 3 bases; unmatched bases: 9. The CDR3 is 15 amino acids.